This T cell receptor beta chain was obtained from a study of blood T cell repertoires in COVID-19. Whole-study context: The cDNA or gDNA used as material had been derived from T cells, B-cell-depleted T cells, or PBMCs.

The V end was cut by 8 bases, the J end by 4 bases, with 9 bases between. Germline V gene sequence: CDR1 LNHDA, CDR2 SQIVND (reference sequence). The CDR3 runs 12 residues. Some clones are missing from TCRdb's copy, which holds only in-frame ones; the method was immunoSEQ multiplex PCR. The sample lists about 230,000 clones, roughly 85% occurring once. This sequence originates from a woman between 65 and 79 years old with active or convalescent COVID-19. The specimen was peripheral blood. J is TRBJ1-3 and V is TRBV19; D remains ambiguous. In DNA form, the CDR3 reads TGTGCCAGTGGAGATAGAGGAAACACCATATATTTT. Translation: CASGDRGNTIYF.